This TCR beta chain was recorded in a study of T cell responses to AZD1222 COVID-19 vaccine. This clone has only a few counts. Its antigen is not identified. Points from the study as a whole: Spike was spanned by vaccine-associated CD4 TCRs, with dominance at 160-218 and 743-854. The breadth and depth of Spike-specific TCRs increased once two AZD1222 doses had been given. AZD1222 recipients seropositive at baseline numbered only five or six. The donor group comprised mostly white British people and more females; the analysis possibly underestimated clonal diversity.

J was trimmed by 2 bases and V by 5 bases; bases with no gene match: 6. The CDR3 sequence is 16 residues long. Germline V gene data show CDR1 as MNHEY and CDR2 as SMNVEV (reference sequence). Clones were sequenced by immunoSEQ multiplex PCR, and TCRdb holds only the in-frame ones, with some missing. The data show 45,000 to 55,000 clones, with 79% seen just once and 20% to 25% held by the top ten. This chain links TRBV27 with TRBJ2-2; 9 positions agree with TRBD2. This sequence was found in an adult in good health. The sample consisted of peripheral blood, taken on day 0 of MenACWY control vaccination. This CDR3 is CASSPVAGANTGELFF. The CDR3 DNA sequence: TGTGCCAGCAGTCCAGTAGCGGGGGCCAACACCGGGGAGCTGTTTTTT.